These 14 T cell receptor beta chains share one sample of origin, sequenced in a study of control samples from healthy donors and cancer patients. TCRdb's copy holds only in-frame clones and misses some; the assay was immunoSEQ multiplex PCR. The data show 75,000 to 95,000 clones, approximately 93% seen once. What was sequenced was blood. The receptors come from a woman aged 25 to 39 in good health.

The gene calls are TRBV18 and TRBJ2-3, with 9 positions matching TRBD2. The CDR3 has 15 amino acids. CDR1 is KGHSH and CDR2 is LQKENI in the germline V gene. Trimming took 3 bases from V and 2 from J; bases not matched to a gene: 3. The CDR3 loop reads CASSPIAGATDTQYF. The CDR3 DNA sequence: TGTGCCAGCTCACCGATAGCGGGGGCCACAGATACGCAGTATTTT.

The V and J genes are TRBV4-1 and TRBJ2-1, with 7 bases fitting TRBD2. The CDR3 is 15 amino acids. The trim removed 1 base at V and 4 bases at J, leaving 4 bases unmatched. Per the germline V gene, CDR1 is MGHRA and CDR2 is YSYEKL. DNA for the CDR3: TGCGCCAGCAGCCAAGGCGGGAGCCTATACAATGAGCAGTTCTTC. This encodes CASSQGGSLYNEQFF.

The chain carries TRBV6-4 and TRBJ1-6; D is unclear. Trimming pared 6 bases from V and 7 bases from J, leaving 13 bases between. CDR1 MRHNA and CDR2 SNTAGT come from the germline V gene. The CDR3 spans 14 residues. The CDR3 bases are TGTGCCAGCAGCACAGACACGAGAAATTCACCCCTCCACTTT. It codes for CASSTDTRNSPLHF.

The genes are TRBV12-5 and TRBJ1-5; D is possibly TRBD1 (5 bases). With 7 bases removed from V and 8 bases from J, the gap between germline ends came to 12 bases. CDR3 length: 12 residues. The germline V gene has CDR1 LGHNT and CDR2 FRNRAP. The CDR3 coding sequence is TGTGCTAGTGCCCCCCTGGGGGAGCCCCAGCATTTT. Amino acids: CASAPLGEPQHF.

The rearrangement joins TRBV9 to TRBJ1-1; TRBD1 agrees at 9 bases. Germline CDR1 SGDLS, CDR2 YYNGEE. The CDR3 runs to 13 residues. After removal of 4 bases from V and 4 bases from J, the junction contained 2 bases not matched to a gene. CDR3 bases: TGTGCCAGCAGCCTGACAGGGGGCACTGAAGCTTTCTTT. It codes for CASSLTGGTEAFF.

V usage is TRBV28 and J usage is TRBJ2-3; 7 bases map to TRBD2. The CDR3 has 15 amino acids. CDR1 is MDHEN, CDR2 SYDVKM, per germline. V was pared by 3 bases and J by 3 bases, with 6 bases of the junction left unmatched. In nucleotides, the CDR3 is TGTGCCAGCAGTTTTTGGCGGGAGTCTACAGATACGCAGTATTTT. It yields the protein CASSFWRESTDTQYF.

This rearrangement joins TRBV19 to TRBJ2-7, with TRBD1 matching over 9 bases. Looked up from germline, CDR1 is LNHDA and CDR2 is SQIVND (reference sequence). The CDR3 covers 16 residues. The V segment lost 1 base and the J segment 2 bases; nucleotides outside the gene matches: 6. The DNA for the CDR3 is TGTGCCAGTAGTATAGTTTCCGGGACAGGGCCCTACGAGCAGTACTTC. Its protein product is CASSIVSGTGPYEQYF. The full variable domain, with the rest looked up from reference TRBV19 and TRBJ2-7, is DGGITQSPKYLFRKEGQNVTLSCEQNLNHDAMYWYRQDPGQGLRLIYYSQIVNDFQKGDIAEGYSVSREKKESFPLTVTSAQKNPTAFYLCASSIVSGTGPYEQYFGPGTRLTVT.

V is TRBV2 and J is TRBJ2-7; 7 nucleotides match TRBD1. The germline gives CDR1 SNHLY, CDR2 FYNNEI. The trim removed 6 bases at V and 3 bases at J, leaving 2 bases unmatched. The CDR3 spans 12 residues. CDR3 sequence: CASRGTDYEQYF. In DNA, the CDR3 is TGTGCCAGCAGAGGGACAGACTACGAGCAGTACTTC.

V usage is TRBV30 and J usage is TRBJ1-6, with a possible D match to TRBD1 (5 bases). The length of the CDR3 is 12 residues. CDR1 and CDR2 from the germline V gene are GTSNPN and SVGIG (reference sequence). V lost 2 bases and J lost 9, with 8 bases in between. CDR3 coding DNA: TGTGCCTGGAGTAGGGACCGTTCACCCCTCCACTTT. It specifies CAWSRDRSPLHF.

This clone was recorded a few times. The CDR3: CASSLDQARGTDTQYF. CDR3 in DNA: TGTGCCAGCAGCTTAGATCAGGCGAGGGGCACAGATACGCAGTATTTT. The gene calls are TRBV7-8 and TRBJ2-3; tentative D call: TRBD2 (5 bases). The V gene lost 1 base and the J gene lost 1 base, with 12 bases spanning the gap. Germline-derived CDR1 and CDR2 are SGHVS and FQNEAQ. The CDR3 covers 16 residues.

This clone was seen more than once but under ten times. The gene calls are TRBV5-4 and TRBJ2-5; D remains ambiguous. This CDR3 is 13 amino acids long. Germline CDR1 SGHNT, CDR2 YYREEE (reference sequence). Between the trimmed V and J ends, which lost 0 bases and 3 bases, there was a span of 6 bases. Written as DNA, the CDR3 is TGTGCCAGCAGCTTGGGCAGAAAAGAGACCCAGTACTTC. Protein product: CASSLGRKETQYF.

V and J are TRBV3-1 (or the pseudogene TRBV3-2) and TRBJ2-1; weak D call: TRBD2 (5 bases). Germline V gives CDR1 LGHDT, CDR2 YNNKEL (reference sequence). This CDR3 contains 16 residues. With 0 bases removed from V and 0 bases from J, the gap between germline ends came to 9 bases. The CDR3 protein is CASSQDLSGSYNEQFF. Written as DNA, the CDR3 is TGTGCCAGCAGCCAAGATTTAAGCGGCTCCTACAATGAGCAGTTCTTC.

This sequence joins TRBV18 and TRBJ1-3; D is uncertain. Germline CDR1 is KGHSH and CDR2 is LQKENI. V was cut by 1 base and J by 4 bases, with 5 bases left in between. The CDR3 is made up of 13 amino acids. CDR3: CASSPLEGNTIYF. CDR3 coding DNA: TGTGCCAGCTCACCACTCGAGGGAAACACCATATATTTT.

Here the CDR3 DNA reads TGCGCCAGCAGCCCTACCGGGACACTGATCGACGAGCAGTACTTC. Protein: CASSPTGTLIDEQYF. V usage is TRBV5-1 and J usage is TRBJ2-7; perhaps TRBD1 as D (6 bases). V was pared by 4 bases and J by 5 bases, with 19 bases between. The CDR3 contains 15 residues. Germline V gene sequence: CDR1 SGHRS, CDR2 YFSETQ.